This T cell receptor delta chain was captured by sequencing in a study of gamma-delta T cells after stem cell transplantation. Between the trimmed V and J ends, which lost 3 bases and 2 bases, there was a span of 12 bases. The germline V gene has CDR1 GEAIGNYY and CDR2 EKD. CDR3 length: 14 residues. TCRdb processed the RT-PCR reads again with the CATT caller. The sample includes over a thousand delta-chain clones, under 13% of them seen just once. This clone was picked up a small number of times. What was sequenced was gamma-delta T cells. The V gene is TRDV2, the J gene TRDJ1, with D possibly matching TRDD3 (5 bases). The clonotype originates from a human donor. It is not recorded whose cells these are; they may come from a transplant donor. CDR3 nucleotides: TGTGCCTGTGACCCTCTCGGGGGGACCGATAAACTCATCTTT. It codes for CACDPLGGTDKLIF.